This entry concerns a single TCR beta chain. It lacks a known antigen. No much larger clonotype is one base removed from it; base qualities were not supplied. The CDR3 regions of human TCRbeta chains were analyzed by immunosequencing. The original methods were these. TCRs in the repertoires were matched against a reference library of SARS-CoV-2-specific TCRs that had been generated with the MIRA antigen-specificity platform. Breadth meant the fraction of unique TCRs that were SARS-CoV-2-associated, whereas depth meant the fraction of total T cells that were SARS-CoV-2-associated. Using the MIRA data, every spike-specific TCR was mapped to the spike region that the TCR reacted to and assigned to either a CD4 or a CD8 class. Log10-transformed breadth and depth values were compared by one-way ANOVA with Sidak's multiple comparisons tests. Here the immuneACCESS table is served through TCRdb, limited to in-frame sequences with V and J called. Missing clones are a known gap in these copies; in checked studies unresolved V genes cover under half, and the rest lacks a known reason. Clone size and V and J calls were adopted from that table, with D and trimming inferred from the DNA. The sample includes approximately 150,000 clones, with about 90% observed a single time. In total, the top ten clones hold about 5% of the sample.

This entry is derived from a study of T cell responses to AZD1222 COVID-19 vaccine (dated by TCRdb to about 2021). A note on the overall study: AZD1222 recipients whose second dose came at about 4 weeks and those whose second dose came at about 12 weeks were combined into one group, since spike-specific TCR depth and breadth did not differ between the two schedules. Trial participants were enrolled by age into subgroups of 18-55, 56-69 and 70-plus years, and around 140, 26 and 57 TCR-sequenced participants, respectively, were included in these subgroups. TCR sequencing covered fewer than 250 trial participants: 200 to 210 given two doses of AZD1222 and about 26 given two doses of MenACWY control vaccine. What the authors observed across the whole study: The 56-69-year group was small, and its depth increase did not reach significance, likely because of low power. Epitopes outside the regions mutated in the B.1.351 and B.1.1.7 variants were reportedly recognized by nearly half of the unique spike-specific TCRs. Because no day 14 peak-response samples were available, the repertoires could be characterized only after the peak T cell response. Spike-specific TCR breadth and depth rose significantly after two AZD1222 doses compared with day 0 and with MenACWY recipients. Participants were mostly white British, with more females than males. The authors suggested clonal diversity may have been underestimated. Only five or six AZD1222 recipients were SARS-CoV-2 seropositive at baseline, limiting conclusions about previously exposed vaccinees. CD4 TCRs associated with the vaccine covered the entire spike protein, and the dominant responses were in regions 160-218 and 743-854.

Read against the paper, the sample's time point label means: baseline before first vaccination. Vaccinee samples came from UK trials COV001 and COV002, including a single-blind randomized controlled phase 2/3 trial of AZD1222 (ChAdOx1 nCoV-19) in healthy adults. For TCRbeta chain sequencing, PBMC samples from trial participants were taken at day 0 and at day 28 after the second dose. From the germline V gene, CDR1 is MDHEN and CDR2 is SYDVKM. Spanning cysteine to phenylalanine, the CDR3 consists of 11 amino acids. CDR3 DNA only is kept here, 33 bases in frame from base 1. The junction shows trimming of 4 bases on V and 5 bases on J, plus 5 bases between the germline ends.

This clonotype originated in an adult in good health. This sequence uses TRBV28 and TRBJ1-1; the D gene identity is not certain. Sequencing was performed on peripheral blood, taken on day 0 of AZD1222 vaccination. The CDR3 sequence is CASSWGTEAFF. The DNA reads as follows: TGTGCCAGCAGTTGGGGTACTGAAGCTTTCTTT.